These 27 T cell receptor beta chains were all obtained from the same sample, sequenced in a study of T cell responses to AZD1222 COVID-19 vaccine. The table came from immunoSEQ multiplex PCR; TCRdb's copy has only in-frame clones and leaves some out. The sample yields about 83,000 clones, approximately 90% seen once. This specimen consisted of peripheral blood, obtained on day 0 of MenACWY control vaccination. The receptor source for this set is an adult in good health.

The rearrangement joins TRBV28 to TRBJ1-2; D is uncertain. From germline, CDR1 is MDHEN and CDR2 SYDVKM. The CDR3 consists of 15 residues. Trimming removed 2 bases from V and 4 bases from J, with 14 bases in between. This CDR3 reads CASSLISVHSYGYTF. The CDR3 DNA reads as TGTGCCAGCAGTTTAATAAGCGTCCACAGCTATGGCTACACCTTC.

The V and J genes are TRBV5-1 and TRBJ2-1, with D perhaps being TRBD1 or TRBD2 (6 bases each). CDR1 is SGHRS and CDR2 is YFSETQ in the germline V gene. CDR3 length: 16 amino acids. Trimming removed 3 bases at V and 4 bases at J, with 17 bases between. The CDR3 here is CASSSLGGGDYNEQFF. In DNA, the CDR3 is TGCGCCAGCAGCTCTCTAGGGGGAGGCGATTACAATGAGCAGTTCTTC.

The chain links TRBV11-2 to TRBJ1-2; weak D call: TRBD1 (6 bases). Germline CDR1 reads SGHAT; CDR2 reads FQNNGV. The CDR3 is 15 residues long. V was cut by 5 bases and J by 1 base, with 14 bases left in between. For the CDR3, the DNA is TGTGCCAGCAGCCACCGGGACACCCTTAACTATGGCTACACCTTC. Translating it yields CASSHRDTLNYGYTF.

The rearrangement uses TRBV3-1 (or the pseudogene TRBV3-2) and TRBJ2-1, with D maybe TRBD2 (5 bases). This CDR3 spans 13 amino acids. Germline V gene lookup returns CDR1 LGHDT and CDR2 YNNKEL (reference sequence). V shed 0 bases and J shed 6 bases, with 6 bases lying between them. The CDR3 DNA follows: TGTGCCAGCAGCCAAGATGGGAGCAATGAGCAGTTCTTC. Residues: CASSQDGSNEQFF.

V and J are TRBV5-4 and TRBJ1-3; D unresolved. Trimming removed 0 bases at V and 1 base at J, with 8 bases between. This CDR3 spans 15 amino acids. CDR1 SGHNT and CDR2 YYREEE come from the germline V gene (reference sequence). This CDR3 is CASSLVTGSGNTIYF. CDR3 nucleotide sequence: TGTGCCAGCAGCTTGGTGACGGGTTCTGGAAACACCATATATTTT. Full variable domain (remainder filled in from reference TRBV5-4 and TRBJ1-3): ETGVTQSPTHLIKTRGQQVTLRCSSQSGHNTVSWYQQALGQGPQFIFQYYREEENGRGNFPPRFSGLQFPNYSSELNVNALELDDSALYLCASSLVTGSGNTIYFGEGSWLTVV.

J is TRBJ2-1 and V is TRBV9, with D perhaps matching TRBD2 (5 bases). The CDR3 runs to 14 residues. V lost 5 bases to trimming and J lost 7 bases, with 16 bases between them. The germline CDR1 and CDR2 sequences are SGDLS and YYNGEE. This chain's CDR3 is CASRPGSGINEQFF. The CDR3 DNA follows: TGTGCCAGCAGGCCCGGTTCCGGGATAAATGAGCAGTTCTTC. Full variable domain (missing parts from reference TRBV9 and TRBJ2-1): DSGVTQTPKHLITATGQRVTLRCSPRSGDLSVYWYQQSLDQGLQFLIQYYNGEERAKGNILERFSAQQFPDLHSELNLSSLELGDSALYFCASRPGSGINEQFFGPGTRLTVL.

J is TRBJ1-1 and V is TRBV18, with D possibly TRBD1 on 6 matching bases. CDR1 is KGHSH, CDR2 LQKENI, per germline. The V and J ends lost 3 bases and 1 base respectively, with 15 bases between them. This CDR3 has 16 amino acids. Written as DNA, the CDR3 is TGTGCCAGCTCACCCGGGACACCGACTCGGAACACTGAAGCTTTCTTT. Encoded protein: CASSPGTPTRNTEAFF.

This sequence joins TRBV18 and TRBJ2-7; tentative D call: TRBD1 (6 bases). V was clipped by 6 bases and J by 5 bases, with 17 bases between them. CDR1 and CDR2 from the germline V gene are KGHSH and LQKENI. This CDR3 comprises 14 residues. CDR3 sequence (DNA): TGTGCCAGCTCGCCGGTTTCAGGGGATAACGAGCAGTACTTC. This encodes CASSPVSGDNEQYF.

The genes are TRBV18 and TRBJ1-2, with D hard to call. CDR1 KGHSH and CDR2 LQKENI come from the germline V gene. The ends were cut back, 3 bases at V and 7 bases at J, with 24 bases in the middle. There are 17 residues in the CDR3. The CDR3 nucleotides are TGTGCCAGCTCACCCAACACTGAAATCTACACATACCGTGGCTACACCTTC. This codes for CASSPNTEIYTYRGYTF.

This chain uses TRBV4-2 with TRBJ1-2; D might be TRBD1 (5 bases). This CDR3 contains 17 residues. CDR1 and CDR2 from the germline V gene are LGHNA and YNFKEQ. Deletions cut 3 bases from V and 3 bases from J, with 20 bases between. This CDR3 is CASSHRDLKRAYYGYTF. The CDR3 nucleotides are TGTGCCAGCAGCCACCGGGACCTAAAAAGGGCCTACTATGGCTACACCTTC.

The chain uses TRBV7-8 and TRBJ1-3; D possibly corresponds to TRBD1 (5 bases). V lost 5 bases and J 4 bases, leaving 12 bases between the germline ends. The V gene's germline CDR1 is SGHVS and CDR2 FQNEAQ. The CDR3 consists of 14 residues. Here the CDR3 DNA reads TGTGCCAGCAGCCCAGGGACGCAGGGAAACACCATATATTTT. This gives the protein CASSPGTQGNTIYF. Combining the CDR3 with reference TRBV7-8 and TRBJ1-3 gives the whole variable domain GAGVSQSPRYKVAKRGQDVALRCDPISGHVSLFWYQQALGQGPEFLTYFQNEAQLDKSGLPSDRFFAERPEGSVSTLKIQRTQQEDSAVYLCASSPGTQGNTIYFGEGSWLTVV.

V gene TRBV7-2 combines with J gene TRBJ2-2; TRBD2 might be the D (5 bases). The CDR3 is 14 residues long. V was pared by 4 bases and J by 7 bases, with 13 bases between. CDR1 SGHTA and CDR2 FQGNSA come from the germline V gene. The CDR3 loop is CASSSTRGGGELFF. DNA of the CDR3: TGTGCCAGCAGCTCCACTAGAGGTGGCGGGGAGCTGTTTTTT.

The chain is built from TRBV15 and TRBJ1-5; 9 nucleotides line up with TRBD1. This CDR3 region has 20 residues. Germline V lookup: CDR1 LNHNV, CDR2 YYDKDF (reference sequence). Trimming cost V 1 base and J 0 bases; bases outside gene matches: 13. Here the CDR3 DNA reads TGTGCCACCAGCAGAGTATTTCCCGGGACAGGGCCTTATAGCAATCAGCCCCAGCATTTT. As protein: CATSRVFPGTGPYSNQPQHF.

The chain is built from TRBV11-2 and TRBJ1-6, with D unresolved. V gave up 7 bases and J gave up 3 bases, with 7 bases separating them. Germline CDR1 reads SGHAT; CDR2 reads FQNNGV. CDR3 length: 13 residues. CDR3 protein: CASNDGYNSPLHF. In DNA, the CDR3 is TGTGCCAGCAACGACGGCTATAATTCACCCCTCCACTTT.

V is TRBV7-9 and J is TRBJ2-1; 11 nucleotides line up with TRBD2. Germline V CDR1 and CDR2: SEHNR, FQNEAQ (reference sequence). V was pared by 1 base and J by 3 bases, with 2 bases of the junction left unmatched. The CDR3 runs to 16 residues. The CDR3 protein is CASSLGLAGLYNEQFF. Here the CDR3 DNA reads TGTGCCAGCAGCTTAGGACTAGCGGGACTCTACAATGAGCAGTTCTTC. Supplemented by reference TRBV7-9 and TRBJ2-1, the full variable domain reads DTGVSQNPRHKITKRGQNVTFRCDPISEHNRLYWYRQTLGQGPEFLTYFQNEAQLEKSRLLSDRFSAERPKGSFSTLEIQRTEQGDSAMYLCASSLGLAGLYNEQFFGPGTRLTVL.

The chain has TRBV28 and TRBJ2-7; D is perhaps TRBD1 (5 bases). V was clipped by 4 bases and J by 5 bases, with 15 bases between them. The CDR3 runs 14 residues. Germline V CDR1 and CDR2: MDHEN, SYDVKM. CDR3 nucleotide sequence: TGTGCCAGCAGTTCCCCGCAGGGTGAGGACGAGCAGTACTTC. It yields the protein CASSSPQGEDEQYF.

The chain has TRBV27 and TRBJ1-2, with D possibly matching TRBD1 (5 bases). Germline CDR1 is MNHEY and CDR2 is SMNVEV (reference sequence). The CDR3 has 13 residues. The germline V and J ends were trimmed by 0 bases and 7 bases, with 9 bases remaining between them. This CDR3 is CASSLSGGVGYTF. The CDR3 region has the DNA TGTGCCAGCAGTTTATCGGGGGGGGTTGGCTACACCTTC.

The chain uses TRBV5-6 and TRBJ2-1; D gene uncertain. V gave up 1 base and J gave up 8 bases, with 4 bases separating them. The CDR3 totals 11 residues. CDR1 and CDR2 (germline): SGHDT, YYEEEE. CDR3 residues: CASSLSDEQFF. CDR3 coding DNA: TGTGCCAGCAGCTTGTCGGATGAGCAGTTCTTC.

The rearrangement links TRBV9 to TRBJ2-3; 7 positions agree with TRBD2. The J segment lost 3 bases and the V segment lost 4 bases, leaving 8 bases of the junction unmatched. The CDR3 covers 15 residues. CDR1 is SGDLS, CDR2 YYNGEE, per germline. CDR3 loop: CASSRAGDWTDTQYF. The DNA for the CDR3 is TGTGCCAGCAGCAGGGCGGGAGATTGGACAGATACGCAGTATTTT.

The chain links TRBV25-1 to TRBJ1-3, with D hard to call. V was shortened by 4 bases and J by 0 bases, with 7 bases between the two germline ends. The germline V gene has CDR1 MGHDK and CDR2 SYGVNS. The CDR3 is 14 amino acids. This chain's CDR3 is CASSGPLSGNTIYF. CDR3 nucleotides: TGTGCCAGCAGTGGGCCGCTCTCTGGAAACACCATATATTTT.

This chain joins TRBV6-1 and TRBJ2-1; perhaps TRBD1 as D (6 bases). Germline values: CDR1 MNHNS, CDR2 SASEGT. This CDR3 has 14 amino acids. Trimming cost V 3 bases and J 4 bases, with 10 bases left between them. The CDR3 nucleotides are TGTGCCAGCAGTGAGCAGGGGTTTTACAATGAGCAGTTCTTC. Amino acids: CASSEQGFYNEQFF.

A few counts support this clone. The chain joins TRBV21-1 to TRBJ1-5. TRBV21-1 constitutes a pseudogene. The CDR3 is 13 amino acids. CDR3 region: CASSKEEGKAQHF. CDR3 bases: TGTGCCAGCAGCAAGGAGGAGGGCAAGGCCCAGCATTTT.

V is TRBV4-2 and J is TRBJ2-7; perhaps D is TRBD1 or TRBD2 (6 bases each). CDR1 is LGHNA and CDR2 is YNFKEQ in the germline V gene. The CDR3 contains 13 residues. Trimming removed 1 base from V and 6 bases from J, with 10 bases in between. As DNA, the CDR3 is TGTGCCAGCAGCCAAGTGTGGGGGGCCGAGCAGTACTTC. Translation: CASSQVWGAEQYF.

This clone was detected only once. The V and J genes are TRBV10-3 and TRBJ2-1, with 13 bases identical to TRBD2. The CDR3 length is 15 residues. After removal of 5 bases from V and 5 bases from J, the junction contained 3 bases not matched to a gene. Germline loops: CDR1 ENHRY, CDR2 SYGVKD. The DNA for the CDR3 is TGTGCCATCAGTACACTAGCGGGAGGGGACAATGAGCAGTTCTTC. Amino acids: CAISTLAGGDNEQFF.

The V and J genes are TRBV28 and TRBJ1-5, with D maybe TRBD1 (5 bases). The CDR3 covers 14 residues. V was trimmed by 7 bases and J by 4 bases, leaving 14 bases between them. Looked up from germline, CDR1 is MDHEN and CDR2 is SYDVKM. CDR3 sequence (DNA): TGTGCCAGCACCGTTGGGGGAGGGAATCAGCCCCAGCATTTT. Its protein product is CASTVGGGNQPQHF. The whole variable domain, filled in from reference TRBV28 and TRBJ1-5, reads DVKVTQSSRYLVKRTGEKVFLECVQDMDHENMFWYRQDPGLGLRLIYFSYDVKMKEKGDIPEGYSVSREKKERFSLILESASTNQTSMYLCASTVGGGNQPQHFGDGTRLSIL.

This clone was counted a single time. The gene calls are TRBV21-1 and TRBJ2-7. TRBV21-1 is assigned pseudogene status. The CDR3 length is 16 residues. The CDR3 bases are TGTGCCAGCAGCACCTCGGACGGGTTAAGCTCCTACGAGCAGTACTTC. This encodes CASSTSDGLSSYEQYF.

The genes are TRBV30 and TRBJ2-7; possible D gene TRBD2, 6 bases. The V end lost 8 bases, the J end lost 6 bases, and 20 bases lay between the germline ends. The CDR3 spans 13 residues. Germline V gene data show CDR1 as GTSNPN and CDR2 as SVGIG (reference sequence). Here the CDR3 reads CASLGGRGGEQYF. CDR3 bases: TGTGCCAGCCTGGGAGGTAGGGGAGGCGAGCAGTACTTC.